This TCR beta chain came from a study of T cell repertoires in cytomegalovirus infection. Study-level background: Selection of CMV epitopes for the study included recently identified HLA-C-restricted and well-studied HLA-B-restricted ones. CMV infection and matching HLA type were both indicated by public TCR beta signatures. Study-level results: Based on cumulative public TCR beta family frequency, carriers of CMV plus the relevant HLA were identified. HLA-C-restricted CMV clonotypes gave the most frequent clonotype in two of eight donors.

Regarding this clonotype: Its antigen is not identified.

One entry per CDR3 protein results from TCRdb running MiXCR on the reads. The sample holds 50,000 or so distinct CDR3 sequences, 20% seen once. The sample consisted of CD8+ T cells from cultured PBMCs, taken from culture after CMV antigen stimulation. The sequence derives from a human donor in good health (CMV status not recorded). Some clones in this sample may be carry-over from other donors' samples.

The CDR3 loop reads CASSRTGGNYGYTF. The CDR3 DNA sequence: TGTGCCAGCAGCCGGACAGGGGGTAACTATGGCTACACCTTC. This sequence joins TRBV6-1 and TRBJ1-2; 10 bases fit TRBD1. V was pared by 6 bases and J by 1 base, with 2 bases of the junction left unmatched. The CDR3 contains 14 residues. Germline CDR1 is MNHNS and CDR2 is SASEGT.